The sequence of this TCR beta chain was determined in a study of T-cell reconstitution after alpha-beta-depleted transplantation in children. It was with unique molecular identifiers that the TCRbeta library was prepared. MiXCR, applied by TCRdb to the PCR reads, yields one record per CDR3 protein. The data show 250,000 to 400,000 distinct CDR3 sequences, about a quarter seen once. CDR1 and CDR2 (germline): SGHRS, YFSETQ. V dropped 1 base and J dropped 6 bases, with 15 bases sitting between them. The CDR3 extends over 15 amino acids. This clonotype originated in a male patient younger than 18 who had a stem cell transplant for acute lymphoblastic leukemia, so the T cells may come from the graft donor. The V and J genes are TRBV5-1 and TRBJ2-3; tentative D call: TRBD2 (5 bases). This specimen was PBMCs, mostly from graft donor cells, taken 180 days after TCRalphabeta/CD19-depleted stem cell transplant. CDR3 sequence (DNA): TGCGCCAGCAGCTTGTCCCTCCGGAGGACGGATACGCAGTATTTT. Amino acid sequence: CASSLSLRRTDTQYF. Drawing the rest from reference TRBV5-1 and TRBJ2-3, the complete variable domain is KAGVTQTPRYLIKTRGQQVTLSCSPISGHRSVSWYQQTPGQGLQFLFEYFSETQRNKGNFPGRFSGRQFSNSRSEMNVSTLELGDSALYLCASSLSLRRTDTQYFGPGTRLTVL.